This entry lists 19 T cell receptor beta chains sequenced from one sample in a study of blood T cell repertoires in COVID-19 (dated by TCRdb to the early 2020s). Libraries came from the immunoSEQ multiplex PCR assay. TCRdb mirrors the immuneACCESS table, restricted to in-frame sequences. Some clones are absent from its copies; in checked studies, under half trace to an unresolved V gene, and the reason for the others is unknown. The table for this sample lists around 220,000 clones; more than 60% of them were counted only once. 4% to 4.5% of the sample is taken by the ten largest. Source material: peripheral blood. The receptors derive from a middle-aged woman with active or convalescent COVID-19.

This chain joins TRBV9 and TRBJ1-3, with D possibly TRBD1 on 5 matching bases. This CDR3 comprises 14 residues. The germline V gene encodes CDR1 SGDLS and CDR2 YYNGEE. V gave up 4 bases and J gave up 4 bases, with 12 bases separating them. CDR3 amino acids: CASSSPGVGNTIYF. The CDR3 nucleotides are TGTGCCAGCAGCTCACCGGGGGTCGGAAACACCATATATTTT.

V gene TRBV7-9 combines with J gene TRBJ2-1, with 7 bases matching TRBD2. The trim removed 4 bases at V and 0 bases at J, leaving 6 bases unmatched. Germline V CDR1 and CDR2: SEHNR, FQNEAQ (reference sequence). This CDR3 is 16 amino acids long. The CDR3 region is CASSSLRGGSYNEQFF. CDR3 DNA sequence: TGTGCCAGCAGCTCCCTTCGCGGGGGCTCCTACAATGAGCAGTTCTTC.

This clone was counted once. The CDR3 region is CASSEARGDYGYTF. The CDR3 DNA sequence: TGTGCCAGCAGTGAGGCCCGAGGCGACTATGGCTACACCTTC. This chain uses TRBV28 with TRBJ1-2; D unresolved. The CDR3 is made up of 14 amino acids. Trimming shortened V by 5 bases and J by 3 bases, and 13 bases separated the two germline ends. The germline CDR1 and CDR2 sequences are MDHEN and SYDVKM.

This sequence joins TRBV10-1 and TRBJ1-5; 7 nucleotides align to TRBD1. The trim removed 5 bases at V and 4 bases at J, leaving 2 bases unmatched. The CDR3 length is 13 residues. Germline CDR1 and CDR2: WNHNN and SYGVQD (reference sequence). CDR3: CASSMTGNQPQHF. In DNA, the CDR3 is TGCGCCAGCAGTATGACAGGGAATCAGCCCCAGCATTTT.

The rearrangement links TRBV19 to TRBJ1-1; no firm D call. Trimming left V 2 bases short and J 4 bases short, with 8 bases between. CDR1 and CDR2 from the germline V gene are LNHDA and SQIVND (reference sequence). CDR3 size: 13 residues. The CDR3 coding sequence is TGTGCCAGTAGTATAAACCCAGGCACTGAAGCTTTCTTT. Amino acid sequence: CASSINPGTEAFF.

The rearrangement joins TRBV5-1 to TRBJ1-2; maybe TRBD1 (6 bases). Germline-derived CDR1 and CDR2 are SGHRS and YFSETQ. The CDR3 spans 13 residues. Trimming stripped 4 bases from V and 6 bases from J, with 13 bases between. As DNA, the CDR3 is TGCGCCAGCAGCCAACAGGGTCTCGATGGCTACACCTTC. Translated, it gives CASSQQGLDGYTF.

This clone was observed many times. The chain combines TRBV4-1 with TRBJ1-6; D uncertain. Looked up from germline, CDR1 is MGHRA and CDR2 is YSYEKL. V was trimmed by 1 base and J by 8 bases, leaving 9 bases between them. The CDR3 is made up of 14 amino acids. CDR3: CASSQGEGYSPLHF. CDR3 DNA sequence: TGCGCCAGCAGCCAAGGGGAGGGTTATTCACCCCTCCACTTT.

The chain joins TRBV10-3 to TRBJ2-2; TRBD1 matches 12 bases. V dropped 2 bases and J dropped 3; count of bases not matched to a gene: 4. Germline-derived CDR1 and CDR2 are ENHRY and SYGVKD. The CDR3 runs 17 residues. CDR3 loop: CAISEGTGGVDTGELFF. The DNA for the CDR3 is TGTGCCATCAGTGAGGGGACAGGGGGCGTCGACACCGGGGAGCTGTTTTTT.

The V call is TRBV21-1, the J call TRBJ2-5; the table's D call, TRBD2, has no DNA check behind it. TRBV21-1 is classified as a pseudogene. This CDR3 contains 16 residues. CDR3 DNA: TGTGCCAGCAGCCACCCACTTACGGGGGGCCAAGAGACCCAGTACTTC. Protein sequence: CASSHPLTGGQETQYF.

This clone was detected only once. This same CDR3 is encoded by further DNA sequences in the sample. The CDR3 DNA follows: TGTGCCTGGAGGGACAGAGATACGCAGTATTTT. It translates to CAWRDRDTQYF. The chain uses TRBV30 and TRBJ2-3, with D possibly TRBD1 on 6 matching bases. Between the trimmed V and J ends, which lost 3 bases and 5 bases, there was a span of 6 bases. Germline V gene sequence: CDR1 GTSNPN, CDR2 SVGIG (reference sequence). The CDR3 spans 11 residues.

The V call is TRBV10-3, the J call TRBJ2-1; D call uncertain. The germline V gene has CDR1 ENHRY and CDR2 SYGVKD. The CDR3 length is 15 residues. Trimming cost V 6 bases and J 0 bases, with 12 bases left between them. The CDR3 spells CAIRNLGSSYNEQFF. For the CDR3, the DNA is TGTGCCATCAGGAACCTAGGCAGCTCCTACAATGAGCAGTTCTTC.

The chain couples TRBV28 to TRBJ1-4; 7 bases map to TRBD1. CDR3 length equals 14 residues. Germline V gene lookup returns CDR1 MDHEN and CDR2 SYDVKM. The V and J ends lost 7 bases and 3 bases, in that order; junction bases with no gene match: 5. CDR3 sequence: CASTWDRANEKLFF. CDR3 bases: TGTGCCAGCACTTGGGACAGAGCTAATGAAAAACTGTTTTTT.

This sequence joins TRBV3-1 (or the pseudogene TRBV3-2) and TRBJ1-1; D might be TRBD1 (6 bases). Between the trimmed V and J ends, which lost 5 bases and 2 bases, there was a span of 12 bases. CDR1 and CDR2 (germline): LGHDT, YNNKEL (reference sequence). The CDR3 spans 14 residues. CDR3 sequence reads: CASSNRDTNTEAFF. The CDR3 nucleotides read TGTGCCAGCAGCAACCGGGACACTAACACTGAAGCTTTCTTT.

The chain combines TRBV5-1 with TRBJ2-1; 7 bases are a match to TRBD2. The germline V gene has CDR1 SGHRS and CDR2 YFSETQ. The CDR3 loop spans 14 amino acids. The ends lost 0 bases at V and 9 bases at J; junction bases unmatched: 6. The CDR3 sequence is CASSLGTSKGEQFF. The CDR3 DNA is TGCGCCAGCAGCTTGGGGACTAGTAAAGGTGAGCAGTTCTTC. The variable domain in full, with the rest retrieved from reference TRBV5-1 and TRBJ2-1, is KAGVTQTPRYLIKTRGQQVTLSCSPISGHRSVSWYQQTPGQGLQFLFEYFSETQRNKGNFPGRFSGRQFSNSRSEMNVSTLELGDSALYLCASSLGTSKGEQFFGPGTRLTVL.

The J gene is TRBJ2-3, the V gene TRBV7-9; D ambiguous. The CDR3 is 13 residues long. Germline V gene lookup returns CDR1 SEHNR and CDR2 FQNEAQ (reference sequence). The ends were cut back, 0 bases at V and 6 bases at J, with 7 bases in the middle. The CDR3 region is CASSLARKDTQYF. In DNA form, the CDR3 reads TGTGCCAGCAGCTTAGCGCGCAAGGATACGCAGTATTTT.

The chain carries TRBV3-1 (or the pseudogene TRBV3-2) and TRBJ1-2; D is uncertain. Between the trimmed V and J ends, which lost 5 bases and 0 bases, there was a span of 10 bases. This CDR3 contains 14 residues. Germline lookup yields CDR1 LGHDT and CDR2 YNNKEL (reference sequence). This CDR3 is CASSTSQANYGYTF. CDR3 coding DNA: TGTGCCAGCAGCACTTCCCAGGCTAACTATGGCTACACCTTC.

This chain uses TRBV20-1 with TRBJ1-1, with D perhaps matching TRBD1 (5 bases). Germline lookup yields CDR1 DFQATT and CDR2 SNEGSKA (reference sequence). The CDR3 extends over 13 amino acids. The V and J ends lost 3 bases and 4 bases respectively, with 12 bases between them. CDR3 in DNA: TGCAGTGCTAGTCGGGGGAGGGTCACTGAAGCTTTCTTT. Residues: CSASRGRVTEAFF.

This clone has just one count. This chain joins TRBV2 and TRBJ2-1, with no clear D. V lost 3 bases, J lost 7 bases, and 10 bases lay in between. The CDR3 sequence is 13 residues long. CDR1 and CDR2 (germline): SNHLY, FYNNEI. The CDR3 protein is CASSEYYKNEQFF. In nucleotides, the CDR3 is TGTGCCAGCAGTGAGTACTACAAGAATGAGCAGTTCTTC.

The table lists this clone with a few counts. The CDR3 loop reads CASSLLQGTEAFF. The CDR3 coding sequence is TGTGCCAGCAGCTTATTACAGGGTACTGAAGCTTTCTTT. The chain links TRBV13 to TRBJ1-1; maybe TRBD1 (6 bases). V lost 2 bases, J lost 5 bases, and 9 bases lay in between. CDR3 length: 13 amino acids. CDR1 and CDR2 (germline): PRHDT, FYEKMQ (reference sequence).